This T cell receptor (beta chain) is from a study of blood T cell repertoires in COVID-19. V was clipped by 6 bases and J by 4 bases, with 12 bases between them. This CDR3 has 13 residues. CDR1 is SEHNR and CDR2 is FQNEAQ in the germline V gene (reference sequence). Produced via immunoSEQ multiplex PCR; TCRdb's table is partial and in-frame only. Here the sample spans 95,000 or so clones, less than 85% being singletons. The source of this sequence is a human donor in a cohort sampled during active COVID-19. Sequenced sample: peripheral blood. The chain employs TRBV7-9 and TRBJ1-1; no reliable D call. The CDR3 DNA is TGTGCCAGCAGGGAGGTTATTGGCACTGAAGCTTTCTTT. Translating it yields CASREVIGTEAFF. The whole variable domain, filled in from reference TRBV7-9 and TRBJ1-1, reads DTGVSQNPRHKITKRGQNVTFRCDPISEHNRLYWYRQTLGQGPEFLTYFQNEAQLEKSRLLSDRFSAERPKGSFSTLEIQRTEQGDSAMYLCASREVIGTEAFFGQGTRLTVV.